The 10 T cell receptor beta chains below were found in one sample sequenced in a study of T cells in Graves' hyperthyroidism and ophthalmopathy. Authors of the study amplified TCR beta CDR3 regions from RNA transcripts. A first-round RT-PCR of the TCR CDR3 used the HTBI primer set. A single record per CDR3 protein comes from TCRdb applying MiXCR to the multiplex PCR reads. The table records some 400,000 distinct CDR3 sequences, roughly 12% of them present only once. The sequenced material came from blood. Every receptor here comes from a man aged 30 to 39 with Graves' hyperthyroidism that later progressed to Graves' ophthalmopathy.

This clonotype was recorded many times. V and J are TRBV6-1 and TRBJ1-1; D is unresolved. Trimming removed 2 bases from V and 6 bases from J, with 13 bases in between. Germline assignment: CDR1 MNHNS and CDR2 SASEGT. The length of the CDR3 is 14 residues. DNA of the CDR3: TGTGCCAGCAGTGAAACGGCCAGCCCTCCTGAAGCTTTCTTT. Amino acids: CASSETASPPEAFF.

The chain combines TRBV14 with TRBJ2-1; TRBD1 agrees at 7 bases. The V gene's germline CDR1 is SGHDN and CDR2 FVKESK. J lost 6 bases, V lost 4 bases, and 9 bases had no gene match. The CDR3 runs 15 residues. The CDR3 DNA is TGTGCCAGCAGCCGTCCCGGGACAGCTATCAATGAGCAGTTCTTC. Its translation: CASSRPGTAINEQFF. The entire variable domain, with the rest obtained from reference TRBV14 and TRBJ2-1, is as follows: EAGVTQFPSHSVIEKGQTVTLRCDPISGHDNLYWYRRVMGKEIKFLLHFVKESKQDESGMPNNRFLAERTGGTYSTLKVQPAELEDSGVYFCASSRPGTAINEQFFGPGTRLTVL.

J is TRBJ2-1 and V is TRBV4-1; D remains unclear. V lost 1 base to trimming and J lost 10 bases, with 8 bases between them. Looked up from germline, CDR1 is MGHRA and CDR2 is YSYEKL. This CDR3 contains 12 residues. As DNA, the CDR3 is TGCGCCAGCAGCCAAGCTGGTGGCGAGCAGTTCTTC. Its translation is CASSQAGGEQFF.

In this sample, this clonotype turned up many times. V and J are TRBV5-4 and TRBJ2-1, with D hard to call. Trimming stripped 4 bases from V and 6 bases from J, with 11 bases between. The CDR3 is 13 amino acids. Germline assignment: CDR1 SGHNT and CDR2 YYREEE (reference sequence). CDR3 DNA sequence: TGTGCCAGCAGCAACCCCGGTCCCAATGAGCAGTTCTTC. This gives the protein CASSNPGPNEQFF.

This clonotype was recorded many times. The chain carries TRBV29-1 and TRBJ2-7; perhaps TRBD1 as D (5 bases). V was pared by 3 bases and J by 0 bases, with 12 bases between. The CDR3 totals 14 residues. CDR1 is SQVTM and CDR2 is ANQGSEA in the germline V gene. The CDR3 DNA reads TGCAGCGTTGACAGGGCGCCTAGCTCCTACGAGCAGTACTTC. This encodes CSVDRAPSSYEQYF.

The J gene is TRBJ2-2, the V gene TRBV4-1; D tentatively reads TRBD1 or TRBD2 (5 bases each). The CDR3 extends over 18 amino acids. CDR1 and CDR2 from the germline V gene are MGHRA and YSYEKL. V was cut by 4 bases and J by 4 bases, with 22 bases left in between. CDR3 coding DNA: TGCGCCAGCAGCCTAGGATGGGGCTTGGGGACGGGCACCGGGGAGCTGTTTTTT. Its translation: CASSLGWGLGTGTGELFF.

The V call is TRBV6-1, the J call TRBJ1-5; TRBD1 matches at 9 bases. The CDR3 length is 15 residues. The J segment lost 6 bases and the V segment lost 3 bases, leaving 6 bases of the junction unmatched. Germline V gene lookup returns CDR1 MNHNS and CDR2 SASEGT. The chain's CDR3 is CASSDTGGAGQPQHF. The CDR3 DNA is TGTGCCAGCAGTGATACAGGGGGCGCCGGTCAGCCCCAGCATTTT.

This chain connects TRBV2 to TRBJ2-7; TRBD1 is a possible D gene (6 bases). Germline CDR1 SNHLY, CDR2 FYNNEI. Trimming shortened V by 5 bases and J by 5 bases, and 13 bases separated the two germline ends. The CDR3 runs to 13 residues. The chain's CDR3 is CASSRNRADEQYF. CDR3 bases: TGTGCCAGCAGTCGCAACAGGGCGGACGAGCAGTACTTC.

The J gene is TRBJ2-2, the V gene TRBV20-1, with TRBD2 matching over 8 bases. The junction had 11 bases not matched to a gene; V was cut back by 5 bases and J by 0 bases. CDR3 size: 17 residues. The germline CDR1 and CDR2 sequences are DFQATT and SNEGSKA (reference sequence). CDR3 sequence: CSASPPSRGANTGELFF. The CDR3 DNA sequence: TGCAGTGCTTCCCCCCCCTCGCGGGGGGCGAACACCGGGGAGCTGTTTTTT.

The rearrangement links TRBV19 to TRBJ1-2; the D gene is possibly TRBD1 (6 bases). Per germline, CDR1 LNHDA and CDR2 SQIVND (reference sequence). Deletions cut 2 bases from V and 8 bases from J, with 15 bases between. The CDR3 is 14 amino acids. CDR3 sequence reads: CASSIPPQGRGYTF. The CDR3 DNA reads as TGTGCCAGTAGTATACCCCCACAGGGTCGCGGCTACACCTTC.